This is a list of T cell receptor beta chains from one sample in a study of blood T cells in healthy people across ages. TCRdb re-derived calls from the 5' RACE reads in MiXCR, one entry per CDR3 protein. The table lists 1.8 million or so distinct CDR3 sequences, approximately 39% of them singletons, with 23% in the top ten. The sample consisted of blood. These receptors originate from a human donor in good health. Both conserved end residues are part of each CDR3. A D gene is named only where the DNA matches it firmly. Only part of the rows carry a size: once, few, many, or a class if the clone is expanded.

clone_size,v_call,d_call,j_call,cdr3_aa,cdr3_nt
.,TRBV14,.,TRBJ1-2,CASSQDPGLRGGYTF,TGTGCCAGCAGCCAAGATCCGGGACTCCGCGGTGGCTACACCTTC
.,TRBV6-2/TRBV6-3,.,TRBJ2-7,CASSYRLDGVETVNSYEQYF,TGTGCCAGCAGTTACCGTCTGGACGGGGTGGAGACGGTCAACTCCTACGAGCAGTACTTC
.,TRBV2,.,TRBJ2-3,CASVTGSHTDTQYF,TGTGCCAGCGTTACGGGGTCCCATACAGATACGCAGTATTTT
.,TRBV20-1,.,TRBJ2-7,CSARSDRSYEQYF,TGCAGTGCTAGATCGGACCGCTCCTACGAGCAGTACTTC
few,TRBV20-1,.,TRBJ2-3,CSAKLAGNSADTQYF,TGCAGTGCTAAACTAGCCGGTAATAGTGCAGATACGCAGTATTTT
few,TRBV5-5,.,TRBJ2-5,CASSFKDYQETQYF,TGTGCCAGCAGCTTTAAAGATTACCAAGAGACCCAGTACTTC
.,TRBV27,.,TRBJ2-7,CASSSHARPGETQYF,TGTGCCAGCAGTTCCCACGCCAGACCTGGTGAGACTCAGTACTTC
many,TRBV29-1,TRBD1,TRBJ2-3,CSVDRVTDTQYF,TGCAGCGTGGACAGGGTCACAGATACGCAGTATTTT
few,TRBV10-3,.,TRBJ1-5,CAISRNSNQPQHF,TGTGCCATCAGCAGAAATAGCAATCAGCCCCAGCATTTT
.,TRBV5-1,.,TRBJ1-6,CASSIYGPGRGSPLHF,TGCGCCAGCAGCATATACGGACCGGGGAGAGGTTCACCCCTCCACTTT
few,TRBV28,.,TRBJ2-5,CASREQGETQYF,TGTGCCAGCAGGGAACAAGGGGAGACCCAGTACTTC
few,TRBV29-1,.,TRBJ2-5,CSLRQETQYF,TGCAGCTTGCGACAAGAGACCCAGTACTTC
few,TRBV2,.,TRBJ2-7,CASSLQGFQGEQYF,TGTGCCAGCAGCCTCCAGGGTTTCCAGGGCGAGCAGTACTTC
.,TRBV20-1,TRBD2,TRBJ2-1,CSARLESLAGGPYNEQFF,TGCAGTGCTAGACTCGAATCCCTAGCGGGGGGCCCGTACAATGAGCAGTTCTTC
few,TRBV20-1,TRBD2,TRBJ2-1,CSARSGGTNEQFF,TGCAGTGCTAGATCCGGGGGGACCAATGAGCAGTTCTTC
.,TRBV20-1,.,TRBJ1-4,CSASGREYEKLFF,TGCAGTGCTAGTGGCAGGGAGTATGAAAAACTGTTTTTT
few,TRBV29-1,TRBD1,TRBJ2-1,CSVEDGTSTGAAYNEQFF,TGCAGCGTTGAAGACGGTACCTCCACAGGGGCGGCATACAATGAGCAGTTCTTC
.,TRBV20-1,.,TRBJ1-1,CSARVPRDDTEAFF,TGCAGTGCTAGAGTACCCAGGGATGACACTGAAGCTTTCTTT
.,TRBV4-3,TRBD2,TRBJ2-5,CASSQEVSSGGAGETQYF,TGCGCCAGCAGCCAAGAGGTCTCTAGCGGGGGGGCCGGGGAGACCCAGTACTTC
once,TRBV19,TRBD1,TRBJ1-6,CASSIAGTGLSSYNSPLHF,TGTGCCAGTAGTATAGCCGGGACAGGGCTCAGCTCCTATAATTCACCCCTCCACTTT
.,TRBV28,.,TRBJ2-7,CASSYIQDYEQYF,TGTGCCAGCAGCTACATACAGGACTACGAGCAGTACTTC
.,TRBV6-6,.,TRBJ2-1,CASSYSRLPSPGEQFF,TGTGCCAGCAGTTACTCGAGGCTACCCTCCCCGGGCGAGCAGTTCTTC
.,TRBV20-1,TRBD1,TRBJ1-2,CSARDDLGQGAYTF,TGCAGTGCTAGAGATGATTTAGGGCAGGGGGCTTACACCTTC
few,TRBV5-1,.,TRBJ1-2,CASSPHGGPRGYTF,TGCGCCAGCAGCCCCCACGGAGGACCCCGGGGCTACACCTTC
.,TRBV5-1,TRBD1,TRBJ2-5,CASSSWTGPRWETQYF,TGCGCCAGCAGCTCTTGGACAGGTCCACGATGGGAGACCCAGTACTTC
.,TRBV7-8,.,TRBJ2-1,CASSRLPVVHNEQFF,TGTGCCAGCAGCCGCCTACCGGTGGTCCACAATGAGCAGTTCTTC
.,TRBV7-6,TRBD1,TRBJ1-2,CASSFAGGTGVGYGYTF,TGTGCCAGCAGCTTCGCCGGAGGGACAGGGGTCGGCTATGGCTACACCTTC
once,TRBV20-1,TRBD1,TRBJ1-1,CSARTGEFTEAFF,TGCAGTGCTCGGACAGGGGAATTCACTGAAGCTTTCTTT
.,TRBV7-2,TRBD2,TRBJ2-1,CASSFPPAGGPHNEQFF,TGTGCCAGCAGCTTCCCCCCGGCGGGGGGGCCGCACAATGAGCAGTTCTTC
.,TRBV12-5,TRBD2,TRBJ2-7,CASALAGGSYEQYF,TGTGCTAGTGCCCTAGCGGGGGGATCCTACGAGCAGTACTTC
.,TRBV29-1,.,TRBJ1-2,CGVDSHLRYGYTF,TGCGGCGTTGATTCCCACCTACGCTATGGCTACACCTTC
few,TRBV7-9,.,TRBJ1-1,CASGLPGVAFF,TGTGCCAGCGGCTTACCAGGGGTAGCTTTCTTT
.,TRBV5-1,.,TRBJ1-2,CASSLGTNPHYGYTF,TGCGCCAGCAGCTTGGGGACGAATCCCCACTATGGCTACACCTTC
few,TRBV5-1,.,TRBJ1-6,CASSLERGDNSPLHF,TGCGCCAGCAGCTTGGAGCGGGGCGATAATTCACCCCTCCACTTT
.,TRBV20-1,TRBD2,TRBJ2-4,CSATGSGGGAFGNIQYF,TGCAGTGCTACCGGATCTGGCGGGGGGGCCTTTGGGAACATTCAGTACTTC
.,TRBV30,TRBD1,TRBJ2-5,CASDRNQETQYF,TGTGCCTCGGACAGGAACCAAGAGACCCAGTACTTC
.,TRBV6-1,.,TRBJ2-3,CASSPRRGTRRQGDTQYF,TGTGCCAGCAGTCCACGGAGGGGGACACGGAGACAAGGAGATACGCAGTATTTT
.,TRBV20-1,TRBD1,TRBJ1-2,CSATDRGQHYKFNYGYTF,TGCAGTGCAACGGACAGGGGACAACATTACAAATTTAACTATGGCTACACCTTC
.,TRBV3-1,.,TRBJ2-5,CDSSIHLCSVEPWTGTTTQYF,.
many,TRBV28,TRBD1,TRBJ1-2,CASSPGQFYGYTF,TGTGCCAGCAGCCCGGGACAGTTCTATGGCTACACCTTC
few,TRBV15,TRBD1,TRBJ2-3,CATSRDGTVTDAQYF,TGTGCCACCAGCAGGGACGGGACAGTCACAGATGCGCAGTATTTT
.,TRBV6-5,.,TRBJ2-5,CASSPDHQETQYF,TGTGCCAGCAGTCCGGACCATCAAGAGACCCAGTACTTC
few,TRBV20-1,.,TRBJ1-1,CSATGDNTEAFF,TGCAGTGCTACAGGGGACAACACTGAAGCTTTCTTT
few,TRBV4-3,.,TRBJ1-2,CASSQEFRGPRGYTF,TGCGCCAGCAGCCAAGAATTTCGAGGGCCGAGGGGCTACACCTTC
.,TRBV7-8,TRBD1,TRBJ2-4,CASSFPGDSGSGEQYF,TGTGCCAGCAGCTTCCCCGGGGACAGCGGATCAGGGGAGCAGTACTTC
few,TRBV6-6,.,TRBJ1-2,CASRLQDYYGYTF,TGTGCCAGCAGACTACAGGACTACTATGGCTACACCTTC
.,TRBV7-9,TRBD1,TRBJ2-1,CASRTQAGTGGAIDYNEQFF,TGTGCCAGCAGAACCCAAGCTGGGACAGGGGGCGCGATAGACTACAATGAGCAGTTCTTC
.,TRBV6-2/TRBV6-3,.,TRBJ2-7,CASSCSPVYEQYF,TGTGCCAGCAGTTGCTCCCCTGTCTACGAGCAGTACTTC
few,TRBV20-1,TRBD1,TRBJ2-3,CSARGTGGLTDTQYF,TGCAGTGCTAGGGGAACAGGGGGGCTCACAGATACGCAGTATTTT
few,TRBV6-2/TRBV6-3,.,TRBJ2-3,CASTGPTDTQYF,TGTGCCAGCACTGGTCCCACAGATACGCAGTATTTT
few,TRBV2,.,TRBJ1-2,CASKVQGYTF,TGTGCCAGCAAGGTCCAGGGCTACACCTTC